The sequence of this TCR beta chain was determined in a study of T cell responses to AZD1222 COVID-19 vaccine. Study-level results: Within unmutated variant regions lay the reported targets of nearly half of spike-specific TCRs. In all cases, repertoires were sampled only after the peak T cell response.

Libraries were prepared by immunoSEQ multiplex PCR; TCRdb keeps only in-frame clonotypes and omits some of them. The sample holds roughly 150,000 clones, approximately 90% seen once. Germline V lookup: CDR1 MNHEY, CDR2 SVGAGI. The CDR3 is 15 residues long. V shed 0 bases and J 8 bases; nucleotides not matched to a gene: 6. Points on this clone: Its specificity is not known.

This material consisted of peripheral blood, taken 28 days after the second AZD1222 dose. The genes are TRBV6-5 and TRBJ1-2; 10 bases line up with TRBD1. This clonotype originated in an adult who received the AZD1222 COVID-19 vaccine. CDR3 region: CASSYSRDRGRGYTF. The DNA of the CDR3 is TGTGCCAGCAGTTACTCCCGGGACAGGGGTAGAGGCTACACCTTC.